This T cell receptor beta chain was captured in a study of T cell repertoires in cytomegalovirus infection. Study-level information: Both a matching HLA type and CMV infection were indicated by public TCR beta signatures.

In TCRdb, the reads were re-called with MiXCR into one record per CDR3 protein. The sample records about 740,000 distinct CDR3 sequences, around 35% being singletons. For this clonotype: The antigen is not known.

Source: cultured PBMCs, taken from culture after CMV antigen stimulation. The TCR was taken from a human donor in good health (CMV status not recorded). Some clones in this sample may be carry-over from other donors' samples.

CDR3 protein: CSALTGGNDEQYF. The CDR3 DNA reads TGCAGTGCCCTTACTGGAGGTAACGACGAGCAGTACTTC. This rearrangement joins TRBV20-1 to TRBJ2-7; D might be TRBD2 (5 bases). This CDR3 spans 13 amino acids. Germline V gene lookup returns CDR1 DFQATT and CDR2 SNEGSKA (reference sequence). The germline V and J ends were trimmed by 6 bases and 5 bases, with 17 bases remaining between them.